The 12 T cell receptor beta chains listed next were all sequenced from one sample in a study of T cell clonotyping in hematopoietic cell transplantation. The table came from immunoSEQ multiplex PCR; TCRdb's copy has only in-frame clones and leaves some out. The sample records 45,000 to 60,000 clones, under 90% being singletons. As to time point: recipient sample about 28 days before transplant, after cytoreduction. The material was peripheral blood mononuclear cells, obtained before stem cell transplant. These receptors all come from a man in his fifties or sixties with biphenotypic leukemia. Some clones in this sample may be carry-over from other donors' samples.

This chain joins TRBV7-9 and TRBJ2-7; 13 bases agree with TRBD2. With V trimmed by 5 bases and J by 6 bases, 4 bases remained unmatched. CDR3 size: 14 residues. CDR1 SEHNR and CDR2 FQNEAQ come from the germline V gene (reference sequence). The CDR3 sequence is CASSPGTSGAEQYF. The CDR3 DNA is TGTGCCAGCAGCCCCGGGACTAGCGGGGCCGAGCAGTACTTC.

This clone was counted a few times. The chain joins TRBV5-1 to TRBJ1-1; no clear D gene. The CDR3 consists of 13 residues. In germline, CDR1 is SGHRS, CDR2 YFSETQ. V lost 2 bases and J lost 0, with 5 bases in between. The CDR3, as DNA: TGCGCCAGCAGCTTCTCGGTGAACACTGAAGCTTTCTTT. It codes for CASSFSVNTEAFF. Full variable domain (remainder filled in from reference TRBV5-1 and TRBJ1-1): KAGVTQTPRYLIKTRGQQVTLSCSPISGHRSVSWYQQTPGQGLQFLFEYFSETQRNKGNFPGRFSGRQFSNSRSEMNVSTLELGDSALYLCASSFSVNTEAFFGQGTRLTVV.

The chain couples TRBV7-2 to TRBJ2-7; 7 nucleotides align to TRBD1. With 5 bases clipped from V and 6 bases from J, the junction kept 10 bases outside the gene matches. This CDR3 spans 14 amino acids. Germline V lookup: CDR1 SGHTA, CDR2 FQGNSA. CDR3: CASSPGQEPLEQYF. The CDR3 DNA follows: TGTGCCAGCAGCCCTGGACAGGAGCCCCTCGAGCAGTACTTC.

This clone was observed a handful of times. The rearrangement links TRBV28 to TRBJ1-5; D is unclear. Trimming stripped 4 bases from V and 6 bases from J, with 7 bases between. This CDR3 region has 12 residues. Germline V CDR1 and CDR2: MDHEN, SYDVKM. The CDR3 DNA reads as TGTGCCAGCAGTTATGGCTTTCAGCCCCAGCATTTT. Amino acid sequence: CASSYGFQPQHF. Combining the CDR3 with reference TRBV28 and TRBJ1-5 gives the whole variable domain DVKVTQSSRYLVKRTGEKVFLECVQDMDHENMFWYRQDPGLGLRLIYFSYDVKMKEKGDIPEGYSVSREKKERFSLILESASTNQTSMYLCASSYGFQPQHFGDGTRLSIL.

This clone was picked up one time. The chain links TRBV6-1 to TRBJ1-2, with D uncertain. Germline CDR1 is MNHNS and CDR2 is SASEGT. The ends were cut back, 3 bases at V and 5 bases at J, with 22 bases in the middle. This CDR3 is 17 amino acids long. In nucleotides, the CDR3 is TGTGCCAGCAGTGATGGGGTGGGAGTCTCGACCCTATATGGCTACACCTTC. The encoded protein is CASSDGVGVSTLYGYTF.

There are a few counts of this clone. This chain uses TRBV5-6 with TRBJ2-7, with a weak D call TRBD1 (6 bases). V was clipped by 4 bases and J by 3 bases, with 14 bases between them. CDR3 size: 14 residues. In germline, CDR1 is SGHDT, CDR2 YYEEEE. CDR3 region: CASSPGQSLYEQYF. In DNA form, the CDR3 reads TGTGCCAGCAGCCCCGGACAGTCCCTCTACGAGCAGTACTTC.

The chain employs TRBV30 and TRBJ2-7; a weak D match, TRBD2 (6 bases). This CDR3 region has 12 residues. V was clipped by 3 bases and J by 7 bases, with 13 bases between them. CDR1 and CDR2 (germline): GTSNPN, SVGIG (reference sequence). The CDR3 reads CAWSPSLAEQYF. The CDR3, as DNA: TGTGCCTGGAGCCCCTCCCTAGCGGAGCAGTACTTC.

The chain employs TRBV7-9 and TRBJ1-1; maybe TRBD1 (5 bases). V dropped 1 base and J dropped 6 bases, with 15 bases sitting between them. Looked up from germline, CDR1 is SEHNR and CDR2 is FQNEAQ (reference sequence). The CDR3 runs to 15 residues. Here the CDR3 DNA reads TGTGCCAGCAGCTTAGTCGGACAATCGAGGGCTGAAGCTTTCTTT. This encodes CASSLVGQSRAEAFF.

In DNA form, the CDR3 reads TGCGCCAGCAGCCAAAAGGGGGGGGAAGATACGCAGTATTTT. Translating gives CASSQKGGEDTQYF. The chain employs TRBV4-1 and TRBJ2-3, with D tentatively TRBD2 (7 bases). Between the trimmed V and J ends, which lost 2 bases and 5 bases, there was a span of 11 bases. Germline V gene data show CDR1 as MGHRA and CDR2 as YSYEKL. The CDR3 runs 14 residues.

The chain carries TRBV2 and TRBJ1-4; 7 bases are a match to TRBD1. The CDR3 totals 14 residues. V was pared by 6 bases and J by 7 bases, with 8 bases of the junction left unmatched. Germline assignment: CDR1 SNHLY and CDR2 FYNNEI. The DNA of the CDR3 is TGTGCCAGCAGGACGGACAGGAGCAGTGAAAAACTGTTTTTT. Translated, it gives CASRTDRSSEKLFF.

The CDR3 region has the DNA TGTGCCAGCAGCTTGACAGGGGGCTGGGAGCAGTACTTC. Its translation is CASSLTGGWEQYF. The gene calls are TRBV5-4 and TRBJ2-7; TRBD1 aligns across 9 bases. The CDR3 is 13 amino acids. CDR1 is SGHNT and CDR2 is YYREEE in the germline V gene (reference sequence). V lost 1 base, J lost 7 bases, and 3 bases stayed unmatched.

This clone was seen just once. The chain links TRBV19 to TRBJ2-7; TRBD1 matches 7 bases. This CDR3 comprises 14 residues. J gave up 5 bases and V 3 bases, and 7 bases lay outside the gene matches. The germline V gene has CDR1 LNHDA and CDR2 SQIVND (reference sequence). The CDR3, as DNA: TGTGCCAGTAGTATGGCCGAGGGGGCCGACGAGCAGTACTTC. It translates to CASSMAEGADEQYF.